A single sample is the source of the 8 T cell receptor beta chains below, sequenced in a study of T cells in Graves' hyperthyroidism and ophthalmopathy. TCR beta CDR3 regions were amplified from RNA transcripts. HTBI primers were employed in a first-round RT-PCR of the TCR CDR3. TCRdb processed the multiplex PCR reads anew with MiXCR; each CDR3 protein has one entry. The sample lists 490,000 or so distinct CDR3 sequences, about 22% seen once, with 45% to 55% in the top ten. Input material: blood. The receptors shown here come from a woman aged 70-85 years with Graves' ophthalmopathy.

There are a few counts of this clonotype. CDR3 in DNA: TGCGCCAGCAGCCAAGATGCAGGAGAGACCTACGAGCAGTACTTC. Amino acids: CASSQDAGETYEQYF. The chain is built from TRBV4-3 and TRBJ2-7; D is unresolved. V was trimmed by 0 bases and J by 2 bases, leaving 11 bases between them. CDR1 and CDR2 from the germline V gene are LGHNA and YSLEER. CDR3 size: 15 residues.

The chain combines TRBV18 with TRBJ1-4; 7 nucleotides line up with TRBD1. The CDR3 runs to 15 residues. With V trimmed by 4 bases and J by 5 bases, 7 bases remained unmatched. Germline lookup yields CDR1 KGHSH and CDR2 LQKENI. This chain's CDR3 is CASSRARDRNEKLFF. CDR3 sequence (DNA): TGTGCCAGCTCACGGGCAAGGGACAGAAATGAAAAACTGTTTTTT.

The rearrangement links TRBV6-2 or TRBV6-3 to TRBJ1-4; no reliable D call. The CDR3 is 15 amino acids. V lost 3 bases and J lost 2, with 10 bases in between. Germline V gene lookup returns CDR1 MNHEY and CDR2 SVGEGT. The CDR3, as DNA: TGTGCCAGCAGTTATAAAATAGCGACTAATGAAAAACTGTTTTTT. Its translation: CASSYKIATNEKLFF.

Only a few counts were recorded for this clonotype. The chain recombines TRBV9 with TRBJ2-1; D is perhaps TRBD2 (6 bases). Trimming removed 0 bases from V and 9 bases from J, with 16 bases in between. Germline loops: CDR1 SGDLS, CDR2 YYNGEE. The length of the CDR3 is 15 residues. CDR3 DNA sequence: TGTGCCAGCAGCGTAGTTGGACGGGAGTACGGTGAGCAGTTCTTC. Translation gives CASSVVGREYGEQFF.

This clonotype has just a few counts. This chain links TRBV18 with TRBJ1-5; D remains unclear. Trimming removed 6 bases from V and 0 bases from J, with 12 bases in between. CDR1 is KGHSH and CDR2 is LQKENI in the germline V gene. This CDR3 region has 15 residues. The CDR3 region has the DNA TGTGCCAGCTCCCCAAACTATTATAGCAATCAGCCCCAGCATTTT. This translates into CASSPNYYSNQPQHF.

Remarks on this clonotype: It may be a read error: a sequence one base away is much more abundant. The rearrangement uses TRBV3-1 and TRBJ2-7; no clear D gene. This CDR3 comprises 15 residues. Per germline, CDR1 LGHDT and CDR2 YNNKEL (reference sequence). CDR3 DNA: TGTGCCAGCCGCCAAGTTGGCTTACTCTCCTACGAGCAGTACTTC. It yields the protein CASRQVGLLSYEQYF.

The chain joins TRBV18 to TRBJ1-2; TRBD1 might be the D (5 bases). This CDR3 region has 14 residues. Germline-derived CDR1 and CDR2 are KGHSH and LQKENI. Between the trimmed V and J ends, which lost 3 bases and 4 bases, there was a span of 12 bases. This CDR3 is CASSPSGGSYGYTF. The DNA of the CDR3 is TGTGCCAGCTCACCCTCCGGGGGGTCCTATGGCTACACCTTC.

This clonotype was counted ten times or more. The chain employs TRBV5-1 and TRBJ2-1; 7 bases are shared with TRBD2. Losses at the gene ends were 0 bases for V and 7 bases for J; bases not matched to a gene: 7. Germline V CDR1 and CDR2: SGHRS, YFSETQ. This CDR3 region has 15 residues. Here the CDR3 reads CASSLGAGDKNEQFF. The CDR3 bases are TGCGCCAGCAGCTTGGGTGCGGGAGATAAAAATGAGCAGTTCTTC.